The TCR beta chain described here comes from a study of post-analysis software for immune sequencing data. Whole-study findings and limits: Five or six TRBV segments, TRBV5-6, TRBV5-1 and TRBV20-1 among them, were found more frequent in patients than controls.

cDNA libraries for TCR beta contained unique molecular identifiers. TCRdb re-called the PCR reads with MiXCR, one entry per CDR3 protein. The data show a few hundred thousand distinct CDR3 sequences, with approximately 46% seen just once and roughly an eighth held by the top ten. This clonotype was seen a handful of times. Its antigen is unidentified. With V trimmed by 3 bases and J by 4 bases, 5 bases remained unmatched. There are 15 residues in the CDR3. The germline CDR1 and CDR2 sequences are MGHRA and YSYEKL. This sequence originates from a girl aged 5 to 17 with multiple sclerosis. The chain joins TRBV4-1 to TRBJ1-2; 10 nucleotides align to TRBD1. The source material was blood. In nucleotides, the CDR3 is TGCGCCAGCAGCCAGGCCGGGACAGGGGTCTATGGCTACACCTTC. Its translation: CASSQAGTGVYGYTF.